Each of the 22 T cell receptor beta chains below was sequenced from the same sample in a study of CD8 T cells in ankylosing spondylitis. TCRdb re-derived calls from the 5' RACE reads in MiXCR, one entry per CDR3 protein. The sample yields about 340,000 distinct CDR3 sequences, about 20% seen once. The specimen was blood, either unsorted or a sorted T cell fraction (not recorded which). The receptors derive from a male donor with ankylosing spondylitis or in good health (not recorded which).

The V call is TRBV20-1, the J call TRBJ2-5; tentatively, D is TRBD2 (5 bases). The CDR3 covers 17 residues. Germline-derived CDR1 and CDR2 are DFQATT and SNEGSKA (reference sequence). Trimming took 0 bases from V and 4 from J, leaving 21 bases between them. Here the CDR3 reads CSARDRTSESAGETQYF. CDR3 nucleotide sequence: TGCAGTGCTAGAGATCGAACATCGGAATCCGCGGGAGAGACCCAGTACTTC.

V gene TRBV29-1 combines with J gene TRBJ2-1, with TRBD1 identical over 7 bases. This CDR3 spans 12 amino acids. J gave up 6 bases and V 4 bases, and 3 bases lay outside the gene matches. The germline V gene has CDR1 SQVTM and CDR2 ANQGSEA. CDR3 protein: CSVATGVNEQFF. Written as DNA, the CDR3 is TGCAGCGTTGCTACAGGGGTCAATGAGCAGTTCTTC.

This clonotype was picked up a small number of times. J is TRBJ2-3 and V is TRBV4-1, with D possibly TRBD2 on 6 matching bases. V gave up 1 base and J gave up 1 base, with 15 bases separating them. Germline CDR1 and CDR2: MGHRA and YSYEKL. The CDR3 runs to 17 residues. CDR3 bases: TGCGCCAGCAGCCAAGGGCCGGGGGAGCGACGCACAGATACGCAGTATTTT. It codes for CASSQGPGERRTDTQYF.

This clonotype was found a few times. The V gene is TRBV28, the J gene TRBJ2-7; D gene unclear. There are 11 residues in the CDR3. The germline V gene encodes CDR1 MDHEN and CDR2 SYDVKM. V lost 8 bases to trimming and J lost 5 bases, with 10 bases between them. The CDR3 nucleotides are TGTGCCAGCGTCAAATTGGACGAGCAGTACTTC. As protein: CASVKLDEQYF. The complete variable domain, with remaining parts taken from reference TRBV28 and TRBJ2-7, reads DVKVTQSSRYLVKRTGEKVFLECVQDMDHENMFWYRQDPGLGLRLIYFSYDVKMKEKGDIPEGYSVSREKKERFSLILESASTNQTSMYLCASVKLDEQYFGPGTRLTVT.

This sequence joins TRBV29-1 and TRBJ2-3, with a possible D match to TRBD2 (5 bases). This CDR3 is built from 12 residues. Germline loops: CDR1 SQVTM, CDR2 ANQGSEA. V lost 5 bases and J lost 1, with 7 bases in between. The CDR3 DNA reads TGCAGCGTTTTGGAGGGCACAGATACGCAGTATTTT. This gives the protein CSVLEGTDTQYF.

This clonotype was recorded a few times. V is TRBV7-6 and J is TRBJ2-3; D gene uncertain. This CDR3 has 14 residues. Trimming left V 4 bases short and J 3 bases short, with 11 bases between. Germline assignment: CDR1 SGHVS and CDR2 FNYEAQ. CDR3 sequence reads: CASSSGPPTDTQYF. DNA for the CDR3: TGTGCCAGCAGCTCGGGCCCCCCAACAGATACGCAGTATTTT.

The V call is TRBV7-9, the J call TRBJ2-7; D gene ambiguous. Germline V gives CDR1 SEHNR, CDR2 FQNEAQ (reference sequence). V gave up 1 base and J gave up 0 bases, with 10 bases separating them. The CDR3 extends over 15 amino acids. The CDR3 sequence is CASSLVTAYSYEQYF. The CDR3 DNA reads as TGTGCCAGCAGCTTAGTAACGGCGTACTCCTACGAGCAGTACTTC.

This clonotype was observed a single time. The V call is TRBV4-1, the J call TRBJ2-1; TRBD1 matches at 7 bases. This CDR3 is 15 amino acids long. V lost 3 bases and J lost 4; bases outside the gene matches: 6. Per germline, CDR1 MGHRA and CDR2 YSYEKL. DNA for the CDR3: TGCGCCAGCAGCCAGGGACAGACGGCGTACAATGAGCAGTTCTTC. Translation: CASSQGQTAYNEQFF.

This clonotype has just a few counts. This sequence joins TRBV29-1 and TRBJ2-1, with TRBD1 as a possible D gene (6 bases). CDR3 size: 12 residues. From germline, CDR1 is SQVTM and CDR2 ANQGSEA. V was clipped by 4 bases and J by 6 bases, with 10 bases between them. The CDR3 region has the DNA TGCAGCGTTGTGGGGGCGAGCAATGAGCAGTTCTTC. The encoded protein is CSVVGASNEQFF.

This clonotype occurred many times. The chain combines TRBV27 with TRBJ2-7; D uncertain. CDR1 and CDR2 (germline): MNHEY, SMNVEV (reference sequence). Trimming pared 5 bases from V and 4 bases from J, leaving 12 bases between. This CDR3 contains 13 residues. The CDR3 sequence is CASSEIPGYEQYF. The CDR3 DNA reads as TGTGCCAGCAGTGAAATCCCCGGGTACGAGCAGTACTTC.

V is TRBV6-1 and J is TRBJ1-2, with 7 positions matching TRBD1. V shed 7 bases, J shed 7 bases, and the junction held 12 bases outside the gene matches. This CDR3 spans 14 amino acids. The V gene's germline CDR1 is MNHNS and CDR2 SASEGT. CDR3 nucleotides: TGTGCCAGCACCCCACAGGGGCCTTCGGGTGGCTACACCTTC. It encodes CASTPQGPSGGYTF.

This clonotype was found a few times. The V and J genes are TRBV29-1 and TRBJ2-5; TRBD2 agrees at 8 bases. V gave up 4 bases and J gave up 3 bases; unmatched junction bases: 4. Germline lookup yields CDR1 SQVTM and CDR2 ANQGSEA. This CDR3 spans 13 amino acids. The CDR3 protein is CSVVGLAKETQYF. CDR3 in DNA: TGCAGCGTTGTAGGACTAGCAAAAGAGACCCAGTACTTC.

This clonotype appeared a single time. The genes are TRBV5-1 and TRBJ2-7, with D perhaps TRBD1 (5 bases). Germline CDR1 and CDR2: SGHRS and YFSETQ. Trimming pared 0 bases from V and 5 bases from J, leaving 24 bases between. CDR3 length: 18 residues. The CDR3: CASSLGFGRAVSVDEQYF. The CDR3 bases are TGCGCCAGCAGCTTGGGTTTCGGCAGGGCGGTATCGGTGGACGAGCAGTACTTC.

CDR3 region: CASSYGDTVYEQYF. CDR3 bases: TGCGCCAGCAGTTACGGGGACACGGTGTACGAGCAGTACTTC. This chain joins TRBV5-1 and TRBJ2-7; possibly TRBD1 for D (6 bases). The CDR3 contains 14 residues. V lost 5 bases and J lost 4, with 16 bases in between. CDR1 is SGHRS, CDR2 YFSETQ, per germline.

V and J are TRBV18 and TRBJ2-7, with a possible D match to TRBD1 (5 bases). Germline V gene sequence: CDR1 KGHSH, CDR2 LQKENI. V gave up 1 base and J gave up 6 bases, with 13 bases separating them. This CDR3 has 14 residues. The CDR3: CASSPRTRSLEQYF. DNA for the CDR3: TGTGCCAGCTCACCACGGACAAGATCCCTCGAGCAGTACTTC.

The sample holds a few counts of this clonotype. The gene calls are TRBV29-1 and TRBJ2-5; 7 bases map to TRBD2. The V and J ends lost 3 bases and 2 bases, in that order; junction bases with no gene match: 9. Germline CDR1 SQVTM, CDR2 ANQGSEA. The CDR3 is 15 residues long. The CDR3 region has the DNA TGCAGCGTTGATTTGTCTAGCGGCTATCAAGAGACCCAGTACTTC. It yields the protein CSVDLSSGYQETQYF.

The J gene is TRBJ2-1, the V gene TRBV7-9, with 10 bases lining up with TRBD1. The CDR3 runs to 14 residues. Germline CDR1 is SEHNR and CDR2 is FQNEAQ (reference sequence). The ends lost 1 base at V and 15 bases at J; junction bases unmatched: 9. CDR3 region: CASSLVGRDRGLFF. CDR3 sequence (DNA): TGTGCCAGCAGCTTAGTAGGACGGGACAGGGGTTTGTTCTTC.

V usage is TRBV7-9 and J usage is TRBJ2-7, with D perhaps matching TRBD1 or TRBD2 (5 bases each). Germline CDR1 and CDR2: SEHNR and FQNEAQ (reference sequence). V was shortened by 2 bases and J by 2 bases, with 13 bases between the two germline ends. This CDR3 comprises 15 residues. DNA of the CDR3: TGTGCCAGCAGCTTAATAAGGGACGGTCCCTACGAGCAGTACTTC. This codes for CASSLIRDGPYEQYF.

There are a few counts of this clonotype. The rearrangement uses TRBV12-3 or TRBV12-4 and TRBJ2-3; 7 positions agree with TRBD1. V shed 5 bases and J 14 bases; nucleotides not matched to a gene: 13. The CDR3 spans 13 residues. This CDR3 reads CASSPLQGQRRYF. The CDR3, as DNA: TGTGCCAGCAGTCCTCTACAGGGGCAACGTAGGTATTTT.

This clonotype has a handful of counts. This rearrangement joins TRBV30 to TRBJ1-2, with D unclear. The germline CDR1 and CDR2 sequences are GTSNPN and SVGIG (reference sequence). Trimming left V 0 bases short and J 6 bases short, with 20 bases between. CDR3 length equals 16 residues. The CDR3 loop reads CAWSVPRVAGIDGYTF. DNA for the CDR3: TGTGCCTGGAGTGTCCCCCGGGTCGCTGGGATTGATGGCTACACCTTC.

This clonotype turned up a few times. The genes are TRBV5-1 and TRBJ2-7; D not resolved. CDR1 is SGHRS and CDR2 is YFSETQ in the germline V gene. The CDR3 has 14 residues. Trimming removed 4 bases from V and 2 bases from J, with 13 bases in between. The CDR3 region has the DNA TGCGCCAGCAGCCTCATCGGCGCCGCCTACGAGCAGTACTTC. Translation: CASSLIGAAYEQYF.

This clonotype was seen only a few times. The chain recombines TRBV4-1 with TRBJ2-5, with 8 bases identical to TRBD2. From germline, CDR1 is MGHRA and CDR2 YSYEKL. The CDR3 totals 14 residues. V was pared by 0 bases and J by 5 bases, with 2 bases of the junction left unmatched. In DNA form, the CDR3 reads TGCGCCAGCAGCCAAGAAACTAGCGGCGAGACCCAGTACTTC. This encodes CASSQETSGETQYF.